Sequencing of this T cell receptor beta chain was carried out in a study of OX40 agonist ivuxolimab in advanced cancers. Whole-study findings and limits: Nonresponders included some who also had low normalized T-cell clonal expansion. The study found among the lowest clonal expansion in partial responders at 0.1-3.0 mg/kg.

As regards this clone: Antigen unknown.

The CDR3 sequence is 12 residues long. Per the germline V gene, CDR1 is MNHEY and CDR2 is SVGAGI. With 5 bases clipped from V and 8 bases from J, the junction kept 3 bases outside the gene matches. People who had autoimmune disease history or systemic immunosuppression were excluded. The method was immunoSEQ multiplex PCR; TCRdb's version includes in-frame clones alone and lacks a portion of them. The sample contains 20,000 to 25,000 clones, around nine tenths of which appear only once. The source was CD4+ or CD8+ T cells sorted from blood, collected in a trial of the OX40 agonist ivuxolimab. The sequence was collected from an adult with an advanced solid tumor such as melanoma, head and neck, liver or kidney cancer. The V call is TRBV6-5, the J call TRBJ1-2, with 9 bases lining up with TRBD1. The CDR3 DNA follows: TGTGCCAGCAGTCGGGACAGGGTCGGCTACACCTTC. This sequence encodes CASSRDRVGYTF.